The rows below give T cell receptor beta chains drawn from one sample of a study of radiotherapy plus CTLA-4 blockade in lung cancer. Here immunoSEQ multiplex PCR was the method, and the copy in TCRdb shows in-frame clones only, minus some. This table has around 44,000 clones, around nine tenths appearing once. This material consisted of peripheral blood, taken from a patient treated with radiotherapy plus ipilimumab. These TCRs come from a human donor with non-small cell lung cancer that progressed on radiotherapy plus ipilimumab. Some clones in this sample may be carry-over from other donors' samples. CDR3s include the opening cysteine and the closing phenylalanine or tryptophan. The D gene is left open where the match is weak.

j_call,v_call,d_call,cdr3_nt,cdr3_aa
TRBJ2-7,TRBV6-5,NA,TGTGCCAGCAGTTACGGACATGGAACCTACGAGCAGTACTTC,CASSYGHGTYEQYF
TRBJ2-1,TRBV6-5,TRBD1,TGTGCCAGCAGCCCTGACAGGGCCCCTTACAATGAGCAGTTCTTC,CASSPDRAPYNEQFF
TRBJ1-1,TRBV9,TRBD1,TGTGCCAGCAGCGTCGGACAGGGTTTGAACACTGAAGCTTTCTTT,CASSVGQGLNTEAFF
TRBJ2-7,TRBV19,NA,TGTGCCAGTAGTATATTTGGCGGGGTTTACGAGCAGTACTTC,CASSIFGGVYEQYF
TRBJ2-1,TRBV5-4,TRBD2,TGTGCCAGCAGCCGACTAGCGGGACAATCCTACAATGAGCAGTTCTTC,CASSRLAGQSYNEQFF
TRBJ1-6,TRBV9,NA,TGTGCCAGCAGCCCAGACCCAGGGCTCGGCTCACCCCTCCACTTT,CASSPDPGLGSPLHF
TRBJ2-7,TRBV27,TRBD2,TGTGCCAGCAGTCCGGGGACTAGCGGGAGGTACGAGCAGTACTTC,CASSPGTSGRYEQYF
TRBJ2-3,TRBV5-1,NA,TGCGCCAGCAGCTTGGGGGACACCCTCACAGATACGCAGTATTTT,CASSLGDTLTDTQYF
TRBJ2-1,TRBV4-3,TRBD2,TGCGCCAGCAGCCTAGGTTACGTAGCGGGTCAAAATGAGCAGTTCTTC,CASSLGYVAGQNEQFF
TRBJ2-7,TRBV6-5,TRBD1,TGTGCCAGCAGTTACGGACAGGGGGCTTACGAGCAGTACTTC,CASSYGQGAYEQYF
TRBJ2-1,TRBV4-1,TRBD2,TGCGCCAGCAGCACCCAACTAGCGGGAGGGCTCAATGAGCAGTTCTTC,CASSTQLAGGLNEQFF
TRBJ1-3,TRBV29-1,NA,TGCAGCGTTGAATCCAGCTCTGGAAACACCATATATTTT,CSVESSSGNTIYF
TRBJ2-4,TRBV7-9,TRBD1,TGTGCCAGCAGCAGAGGCGGACAGGGGGAGGACATTCAGTACTTC,CASSRGGQGEDIQYF
TRBJ1-2,TRBV20-1,TRBD1,TGCAGTGCTAAGACAGGGCTCGGCTACACCTTC,CSAKTGLGYTF
TRBJ1-3,TRBV5-6,NA,TGTGCCAGCAGCTTCTCTCCAGGGACTGGAAACACCATATATTTT,CASSFSPGTGNTIYF
TRBJ2-3,TRBV5-1,TRBD2,TGCGCCAGCAGCGGACTGACAGGGGATCTAGCGGGAGGGCCAGATACGCAGTATTTT,CASSGLTGDLAGGPDTQYF
TRBJ1-1,TRBV27,TRBD1,TGTGCCAGCAGTTTATTTAGTACAGGGGTGGACACTGAAGCTTTCTTT,CASSLFSTGVDTEAFF
TRBJ2-7,TRBV11-2,NA,TGTGCCAGCAGCTTGGGAACAGGGTACGAGCAGTACTTC,CASSLGTGYEQYF
TRBJ2-1,TRBV5-6,NA,TGTGCCACCTCCGGGGCGGGATACAATGAGCAGTTCTTC,CATSGAGYNEQFF
TRBJ2-5,TRBV5-1,TRBD1,TGCGCCAGCAGCCCAGGACAGGCAGCGGAGACCCAGTACTTC,CASSPGQAAETQYF
TRBJ1-4,TRBV7-6,NA,TGTGCCAGCAGCTTAGCGCGGGGAAGTGGTGAAAAACTGTTTTTT,CASSLARGSGEKLFF
TRBJ2-5,TRBV27,TRBD2,TGTGCCAGCAGTTTATGGGGAGGGACTAGCGGGAGAAGGGAGACCCAGTACTTC,CASSLWGGTSGRRETQYF
TRBJ2-1,TRBV7-2,NA,TGTGCCAGCAGCTTAATGTCGAATGAGCAGTTCTTC,CASSLMSNEQFF
TRBJ2-2,TRBV7-9,TRBD2,TGTGCCAGCAGCATAGTAGCGGGTAACACCGGGGAGCTGTTTTTT,CASSIVAGNTGELFF
TRBJ2-7,TRBV6-1,TRBD1,TGTGCCAGCAGAAGCGGGACAGGGGTATTGTACGAGCAGTACTTC,CASRSGTGVLYEQYF
TRBJ1-2,TRBV5-1,TRBD1,TGCGCCAGCAGCATTTCGTCCAGGGGGGATCGTGGCTACACCTTC,CASSISSRGDRGYTF
TRBJ1-5,TRBV6-1,NA,TGTGCCGGCAGCGTTTACAATCAGCCCCAGCATTTT,CAGSVYNQPQHF
TRBJ2-1,TRBV6-6,NA,TGTGCCAGCAGCGCATCTAGGGAGTTCAATGAGCAGTTCTTC,CASSASREFNEQFF
TRBJ1-5,TRBV19,NA,TGTGCCAGTAGTACAAGACAGACCCCTAGCAATCAGCCCCAGCATTTT,CASSTRQTPSNQPQHF